This T cell receptor beta chain was captured in a study of PD-1 blockade in classical Hodgkin lymphoma. Every single patient, without exception, relapsed after autologous stem cell transplantation, and brentuximab vedotin exposure varied. CDR1 is SGHDT and CDR2 is YYEEEE in the germline V gene. V shed 1 base, J shed 4 bases, and the junction held 10 bases outside the gene matches. The CDR3 has 16 amino acids. Using immunoSEQ multiplex PCR, the repertoire was profiled, and TCRdb retains in-frame clones only, with some absent. The table lists 95,000 to 120,000 clones, 89% of them singletons, with 20% in the top ten.

This receptor was obtained from a human donor with classical Hodgkin lymphoma. The material was peripheral blood mononuclear cells (PBMCs), obtained before the second cycle of nivolumab. This chain connects TRBV5-6 to TRBJ1-1; 7 bases agree with TRBD1. The CDR3 DNA reads TGTGCCAGCAGCTTGAGCCAGGGGGGGCGGGTCACTGAAGCTTTCTTT. Translating gives CASSLSQGGRVTEAFF.